Listed here are 19 T cell receptor beta chains from one sample, sequenced in a study of T cells after yellow fever vaccination. TCRdb ran MiXCR on the 5' RACE reads and lists one entry per CDR3 protein. The table shows fewer than 450,000 distinct CDR3 sequences, with 11% occurring only once. Sequenced material: PBMCs, taken on the day of the first yellow fever vaccination. These receptors came from a man aged 18 to 35 who received the YFV17D yellow fever vaccine.

This clonotype was seen ten or more times. The chain combines TRBV12-3 or TRBV12-4 with TRBJ1-3; D is uncertain. The CDR3 consists of 14 residues. V lost 6 bases to trimming and J lost 0 bases, with 9 bases between them. The CDR3 reads CASSRRSSGNTIYF. The CDR3 DNA sequence: TGTGCCAGCAGCAGGAGGTCCTCTGGAAACACCATATATTTT.

V gene TRBV5-1 combines with J gene TRBJ2-4; D not resolved. CDR3 length: 13 residues. The V and J ends lost 4 bases and 5 bases respectively, with 10 bases between them. Germline-derived CDR1 and CDR2 are SGHRS and YFSETQ. The DNA of the CDR3 is TGCGCCAGCAGCGCGGACCCGGAAAACATTCAGTACTTC. Protein: CASSADPENIQYF.

This clonotype was counted a few times. V gene TRBV27 combines with J gene TRBJ2-7, with TRBD1 identical over 8 bases. V lost 6 bases and J lost 5; bases outside the gene matches: 3. Germline V gives CDR1 MNHEY, CDR2 SMNVEV (reference sequence). CDR3 length: 12 amino acids. Here the CDR3 reads CASRNRGNEQYV. The CDR3 bases are TGTGCCAGCAGAAACAGGGGGAACGAGCAGTACGTC.

The gene calls are TRBV7-9 and TRBJ1-4, with a weak D call TRBD1 (5 bases). The CDR3 has 16 residues. The V end lost 1 base, the J end lost 0 bases, and 9 bases lay between the germline ends. The germline CDR1 and CDR2 sequences are SEHNR and FQNEAQ (reference sequence). CDR3: CASSLGWDATNEKLFF. CDR3 DNA sequence: TGTGCCAGCAGCTTAGGATGGGACGCAACTAATGAAAAACTGTTTTTT.

This clonotype has more than one count but fewer than ten. The J gene is TRBJ2-1, the V gene TRBV2, with a tentative D call TRBD2 (6 bases). Between the trimmed V and J ends, which lost 5 bases and 10 bases, there was a span of 21 bases. This CDR3 has 15 residues. Looked up from germline, CDR1 is SNHLY and CDR2 is FYNNEI. The CDR3 is CASSFTSSWDAEQFF. CDR3 nucleotides: TGTGCCAGCAGTTTCACTAGCTCCTGGGACGCCGAGCAGTTCTTC.

The genes are TRBV27 and TRBJ1-6; D may be TRBD1 (6 bases). Germline V gene sequence: CDR1 MNHEY, CDR2 SMNVEV (reference sequence). Trimming shortened V by 6 bases and J by 1 base, and 16 bases separated the two germline ends. This CDR3 has 17 amino acids. CDR3: CASSNTGRESYNSPLHF. The CDR3 DNA reads TGTGCCAGCAGCAATACAGGGAGGGAGTCCTATAATTCACCCCTCCACTTT.

The rearrangement uses TRBV12-3 or TRBV12-4 and TRBJ2-5, with a weak D call TRBD1 (5 bases). This CDR3 has 14 residues. Between the trimmed V and J ends, which lost 2 bases and 4 bases, there was a span of 11 bases. CDR3 amino acids: CASSLQQGVETQYF. The CDR3 DNA sequence: TGTGCCAGCAGTTTACAGCAGGGTGTAGAGACCCAGTACTTC.

V and J are TRBV6-2 or TRBV6-3 and TRBJ2-4; TRBD1 matches 7 bases. CDR3 size: 12 residues. Germline V CDR1 and CDR2: MNHEY, SVGEGT. Unmatched junction bases numbered 6, after V lost 7 bases and J lost 9 bases. CDR3 amino acids: CASKTGLGIQYF. The CDR3 region has the DNA TGTGCCAGCAAGACAGGGTTGGGCATTCAGTACTTC.

This clonotype was seen more than once but under ten times. V is TRBV7-3 and J is TRBJ2-5; 10 bases align to TRBD1. This CDR3 is built from 18 residues. V gave up 3 bases and J gave up 5 bases; unmatched junction bases: 15. Germline loops: CDR1 SGHTA, CDR2 FQGTGA. CDR3: CASSFQAPGTGALETQYF. In DNA form, the CDR3 reads TGTGCCAGCAGCTTCCAAGCCCCCGGGACAGGGGCCCTGGAGACCCAGTACTTC.

The V and J genes are TRBV5-1 and TRBJ2-5; TRBD1 aligns across 12 bases. Trimming at V came to 2 bases and at J to 5 bases, leaving 7 bases not matched to a gene. Germline V gene data show CDR1 as SGHRS and CDR2 as YFSETQ. CDR3 length equals 16 residues. The CDR3, as DNA: TGCGCCAGCAGCTTCTCCGGGACAGGGGGCACGGAGACCCAGTACTTC. Translation gives CASSFSGTGGTETQYF.

This clonotype was seen many times. V is TRBV13 and J is TRBJ2-7, with 10 nucleotides matching TRBD2. CDR3 size: 14 residues. Germline CDR1 is PRHDT and CDR2 is FYEKMQ (reference sequence). V shed 5 bases and J 2 bases; nucleotides not matched to a gene: 3. Written as DNA, the CDR3 is TGTGCCAGCAGCGGGACTAGCGTACCCTACGAGCAGTACGTC. Translation gives CASSGTSVPYEQYV.

The V gene is TRBV29-1, the J gene TRBJ1-2; D might be TRBD1 (5 bases). The germline V and J ends were trimmed by 3 bases and 8 bases, with 13 bases remaining between them. CDR1 and CDR2 from the germline V gene are SQVTM and ANQGSEA. The CDR3 spans 12 residues. The CDR3 is CSVEAGIRGYTF. The CDR3 nucleotides are TGCAGCGTTGAGGCAGGGATTCGGGGCTACACCTTC.

V gene TRBV12-3 or TRBV12-4 combines with J gene TRBJ1-5; D unclear. CDR3 length: 16 amino acids. V shed 3 bases and J shed 2 bases, with 14 bases lying between them. The CDR3 DNA sequence: TGTGCCAGCAGTTTGAGCAGCCCTTGGGGCAATCAGCCCCAGCATTTT. Protein product: CASSLSSPWGNQPQHF.

This clonotype appeared a few times. The V and J genes are TRBV20-1 and TRBJ1-1; no definite D call. CDR1 and CDR2 (germline): DFQATT, SNEGSKA (reference sequence). Trimming left V 3 bases short and J 6 bases short, with 8 bases between. This CDR3 comprises 11 residues. CDR3 DNA: TGCAGTGCTAGGCTCGTTGCTGAAGCTTTCTTT. Its translation: CSARLVAEAFF.

The rearrangement links TRBV5-4 to TRBJ2-2; D uncertain. The CDR3 has 13 residues. V shed 2 bases and J shed 4 bases, with 6 bases lying between them. Germline CDR1 and CDR2: SGHNT and YYREEE (reference sequence). CDR3 in amino acids: CASSFVSTGELFF. CDR3 bases: TGTGCCAGCAGCTTCGTCTCCACCGGGGAGCTGTTTTTT.

There are a few counts of this clonotype. J is TRBJ1-2 and V is TRBV29-1; D remains ambiguous. The V gene's germline CDR1 is SQVTM and CDR2 ANQGSEA. Trimming left V 5 bases short and J 4 bases short, with 11 bases between. The CDR3 is made up of 12 amino acids. The CDR3 region has the DNA TGCAGCGTTCGGCAGATCGGCTATGGCTACACCTTC. This translates into CSVRQIGYGYTF.

The J gene is TRBJ2-1, the V gene TRBV12-3 or TRBV12-4; TRBD2 matches at 10 bases. The CDR3 totals 15 residues. V was clipped by 7 bases and J by 6 bases; unmatched bases: 9. CDR3: CASTLGASGGNEQFF. The CDR3 nucleotides read TGTGCCAGCACCTTAGGGGCTAGCGGGGGCAATGAGCAGTTCTTC.

The table lists this clonotype with a few counts. V and J are TRBV2 and TRBJ1-2, with D hard to call. Deletions cut 8 bases from V and 2 bases from J, with 12 bases between. CDR1 SNHLY and CDR2 FYNNEI come from the germline V gene. The CDR3 sequence is 13 residues long. CDR3 sequence (DNA): TGTGCCAGCCGGCTTATGTCCAACTATGGCTACACCTTC. Its protein product is CASRLMSNYGYTF.

There are a few counts of this clonotype. The chain combines TRBV2 with TRBJ1-1; D not certain. This CDR3 spans 15 amino acids. V gave up 3 bases and J gave up 1 base, with 12 bases separating them. The germline CDR1 and CDR2 sequences are SNHLY and FYNNEI. The CDR3 bases are TGTGCCAGCAGTGATCGTTCAACGGGGAACACTGAAGCTTTCTTT. Translation gives CASSDRSTGNTEAFF.